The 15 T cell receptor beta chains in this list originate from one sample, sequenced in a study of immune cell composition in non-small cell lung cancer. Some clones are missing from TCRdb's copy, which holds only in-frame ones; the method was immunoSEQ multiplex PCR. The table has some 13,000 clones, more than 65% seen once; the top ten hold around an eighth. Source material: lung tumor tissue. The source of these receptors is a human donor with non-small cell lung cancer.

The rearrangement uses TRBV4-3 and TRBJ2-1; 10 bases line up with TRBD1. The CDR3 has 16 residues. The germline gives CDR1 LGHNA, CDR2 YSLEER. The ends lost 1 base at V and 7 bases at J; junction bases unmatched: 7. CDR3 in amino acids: CASSQAGTGARNEQFF. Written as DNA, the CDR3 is TGCGCCAGCAGCCAAGCCGGGACAGGGGCTAGGAATGAGCAGTTCTTC.

The CDR3 DNA sequence: TGCAGCGTGGGACTGGCGCACCGTGCCAATGAGCAGTTCTTC. This sequence encodes CSVGLAHRANEQFF. The V gene is TRBV29-1, the J gene TRBJ2-1; maybe TRBD2 (6 bases). V lost 6 bases, J lost 6 bases, and 18 bases lay in between. Germline V CDR1 and CDR2: SQVTM, ANQGSEA. CDR3 length: 14 residues.

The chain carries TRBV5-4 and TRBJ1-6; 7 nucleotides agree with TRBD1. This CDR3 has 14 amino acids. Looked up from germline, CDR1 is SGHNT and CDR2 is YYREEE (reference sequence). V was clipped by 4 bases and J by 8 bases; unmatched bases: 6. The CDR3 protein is CASSLDREYSPLHF. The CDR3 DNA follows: TGTGCCAGCAGCCTAGACAGGGAATATTCACCCCTCCACTTT.

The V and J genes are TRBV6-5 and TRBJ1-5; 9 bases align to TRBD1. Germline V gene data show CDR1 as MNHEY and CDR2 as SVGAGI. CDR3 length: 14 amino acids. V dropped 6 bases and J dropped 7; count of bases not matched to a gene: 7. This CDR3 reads CASSRDRAWQPQHF. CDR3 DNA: TGTGCCAGCAGCCGGGACAGGGCGTGGCAGCCCCAGCATTTT.

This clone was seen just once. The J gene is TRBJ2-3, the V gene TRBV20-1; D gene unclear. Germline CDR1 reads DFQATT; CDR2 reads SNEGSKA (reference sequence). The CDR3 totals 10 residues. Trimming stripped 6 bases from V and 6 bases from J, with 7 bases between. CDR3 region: CSAFLDTQYF. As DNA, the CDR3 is TGCAGTGCCTTTTTGGATACGCAGTATTTT.

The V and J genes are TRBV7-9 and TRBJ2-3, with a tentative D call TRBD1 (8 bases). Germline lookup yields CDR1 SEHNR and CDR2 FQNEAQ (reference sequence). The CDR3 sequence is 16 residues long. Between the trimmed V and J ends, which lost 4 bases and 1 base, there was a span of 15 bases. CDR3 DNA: TGTGCCAGCAGCTACAGGGGGGGTCAGGGCACAGATACGCAGTATTTT. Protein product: CASSYRGGQGTDTQYF.

The CDR3 loop reads CASSLRSSGGVETQYF. The CDR3 region has the DNA TGTGCCAGCAGCTTGAGGTCCAGCGGGGGGGTGGAGACCCAGTACTTC. The rearrangement uses TRBV5-6 and TRBJ2-5; TRBD2 matches at 10 bases. From germline, CDR1 is SGHDT and CDR2 YYEEEE. This CDR3 is built from 16 residues. With 1 base clipped from V and 5 bases from J, the junction kept 8 bases outside the gene matches.

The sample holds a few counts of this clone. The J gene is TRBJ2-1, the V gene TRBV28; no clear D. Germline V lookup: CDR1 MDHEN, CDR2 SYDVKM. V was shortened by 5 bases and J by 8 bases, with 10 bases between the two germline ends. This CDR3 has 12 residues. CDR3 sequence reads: CASSPSGYEQFF. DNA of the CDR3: TGTGCCAGCAGTCCCTCCGGGTATGAGCAGTTCTTC. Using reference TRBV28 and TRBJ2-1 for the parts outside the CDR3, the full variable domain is DVKVTQSSRYLVKRTGEKVFLECVQDMDHENMFWYRQDPGLGLRLIYFSYDVKMKEKGDIPEGYSVSREKKERFSLILESASTNQTSMYLCASSPSGYEQFFGPGTRLTVL.

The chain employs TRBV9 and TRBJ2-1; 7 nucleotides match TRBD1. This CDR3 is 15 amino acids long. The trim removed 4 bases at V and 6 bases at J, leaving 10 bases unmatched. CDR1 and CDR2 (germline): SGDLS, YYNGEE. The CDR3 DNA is TGTGCCAGCAGCCCCCGTGGGTCAGGGGGCAATGAGCAGTTCTTC. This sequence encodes CASSPRGSGGNEQFF.

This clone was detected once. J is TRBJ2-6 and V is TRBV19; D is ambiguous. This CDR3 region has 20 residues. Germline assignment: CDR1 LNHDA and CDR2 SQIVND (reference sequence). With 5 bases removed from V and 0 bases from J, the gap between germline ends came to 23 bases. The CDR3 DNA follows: TGTGCCAGTAGTGCTATTAGTAGTGCGGCTGTCTCCTCTGGGGCCAACGTCCTGACTTTC. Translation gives CASSAISSAAVSSGANVLTF.

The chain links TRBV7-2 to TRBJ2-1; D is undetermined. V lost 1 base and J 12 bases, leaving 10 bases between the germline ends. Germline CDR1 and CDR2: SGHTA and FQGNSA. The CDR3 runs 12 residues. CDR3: CASSLVTCGQFF. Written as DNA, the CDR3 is TGTGCCAGCAGCTTAGTTACATGTGGGCAGTTCTTC. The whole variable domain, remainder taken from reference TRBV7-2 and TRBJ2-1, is GAGVSQSPSNKVTEKGKDVELRCDPISGHTALYWYRQSLGQGLEFLIYFQGNSAPDKSGLPSDRFSAERTGGSVSTLTIQRTQQEDSAVYLCASSLVTCGQFFGPGTRLTVL.

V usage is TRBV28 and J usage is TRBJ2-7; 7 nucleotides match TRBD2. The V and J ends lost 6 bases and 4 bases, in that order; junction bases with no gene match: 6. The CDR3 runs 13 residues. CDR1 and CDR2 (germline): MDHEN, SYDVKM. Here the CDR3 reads CASRTSTVYEQYF. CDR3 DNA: TGTGCCAGCAGGACTAGCACAGTGTACGAGCAGTACTTC.

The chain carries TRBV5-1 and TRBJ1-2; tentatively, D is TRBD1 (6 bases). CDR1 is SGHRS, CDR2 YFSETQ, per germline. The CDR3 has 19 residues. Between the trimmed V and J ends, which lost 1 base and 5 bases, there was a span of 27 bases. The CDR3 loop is CASSLSSTGGGRNSYGYTF. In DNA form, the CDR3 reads TGCGCCAGCAGCTTGTCTTCTACCGGTGGGGGCCGTAACTCTTATGGCTACACCTTC.

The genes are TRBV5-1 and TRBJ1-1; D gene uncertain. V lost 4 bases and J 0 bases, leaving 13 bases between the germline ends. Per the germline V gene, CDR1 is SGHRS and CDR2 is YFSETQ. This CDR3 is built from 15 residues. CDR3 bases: TGCGCCAGCAGCCCCGTGGGCTCCCTGAACACTGAAGCTTTCTTT. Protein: CASSPVGSLNTEAFF.

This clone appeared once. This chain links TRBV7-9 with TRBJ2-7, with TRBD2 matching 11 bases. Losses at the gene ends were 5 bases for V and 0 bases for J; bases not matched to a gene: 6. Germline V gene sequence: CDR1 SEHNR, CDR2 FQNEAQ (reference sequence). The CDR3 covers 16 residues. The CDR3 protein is CASSGRTSGLSYEQYF. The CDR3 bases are TGTGCCAGCAGCGGGCGGACTAGCGGGCTCTCCTACGAGCAGTACTTC.